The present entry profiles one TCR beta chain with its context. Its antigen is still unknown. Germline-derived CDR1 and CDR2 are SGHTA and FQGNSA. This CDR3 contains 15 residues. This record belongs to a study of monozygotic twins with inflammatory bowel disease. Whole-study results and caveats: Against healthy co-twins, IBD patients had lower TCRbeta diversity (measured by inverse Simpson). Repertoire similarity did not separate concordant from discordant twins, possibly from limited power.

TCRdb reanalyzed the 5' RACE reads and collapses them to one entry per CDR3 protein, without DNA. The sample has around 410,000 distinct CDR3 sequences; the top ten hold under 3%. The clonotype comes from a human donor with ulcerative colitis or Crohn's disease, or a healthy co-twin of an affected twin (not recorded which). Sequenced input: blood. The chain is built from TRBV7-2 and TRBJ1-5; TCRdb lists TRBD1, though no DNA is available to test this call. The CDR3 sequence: CASSREGWGSQPQHF.